One sample yielded the 20 T cell receptor beta chains listed below, sequenced in a study of shared clonotypes between healthy human individuals. Libraries were prepared by immunoSEQ multiplex PCR; TCRdb keeps only in-frame clonotypes and omits some of them. The sample records over a million clones, approximately 80% being singletons. The sample consisted of memory CD4+ T cells from PBMCs. Subset described: CD45RA-negative fraction. The receptors derive from a man between 18 and 29 years old in good health. Some clones in this sample may be carry-over from other donors' samples.

This clone was counted once. The chain employs TRBV7-2 and TRBJ2-3, with 9 bases lining up with TRBD1. The germline V gene has CDR1 SGHTA and CDR2 FQGNSA. The trim removed 1 base at V and 2 bases at J, leaving 7 bases unmatched. The CDR3 has 17 amino acids. CDR3 sequence reads: CASSLVGTGHITDTQYF. The CDR3 DNA is TGTGCCAGCAGCTTAGTGGGGACAGGGCATATCACAGATACGCAGTATTTT.

V is TRBV21-1 and J is TRBJ1-5. TRBV21-1 corresponds to a pseudogene. This CDR3 contains 15 residues. CDR3 loop: CASSKPAPAAQPQHF. For the CDR3, the DNA is TGTGCCAGCAGCAAGCCTGCTCCGGCGGCCCAGCCCCAGCATTTT.

This chain links TRBV5-1 with TRBJ1-1; D is unresolved. Germline CDR1 is SGHRS and CDR2 is YFSETQ. This CDR3 contains 15 residues. V was cut by 0 bases and J by 2 bases, with 11 bases left in between. As DNA, the CDR3 is TGCGCCAGCAGCTTGGTTGCGGGCCCTAACACTGAAGCTTTCTTT. Amino acid sequence: CASSLVAGPNTEAFF.

This chain connects TRBV28 to TRBJ2-7; D possibly uses TRBD1 or TRBD2 (5 bases each). V was shortened by 6 bases and J by 2 bases, with 26 bases between the two germline ends. The CDR3 covers 18 residues. Germline-derived CDR1 and CDR2 are MDHEN and SYDVKM. The CDR3 loop is CASRRAVGGQGGAYEQYF. CDR3 sequence (DNA): TGTGCCAGCAGACGAGCCGTGGGCGGACAAGGAGGCGCCTACGAGCAGTACTTC.

The rearrangement uses TRBV11-3 and TRBJ2-5; D remains ambiguous. Germline V gene data show CDR1 as SGHNT and CDR2 as YENEEA. This CDR3 region has 13 residues. V lost 5 bases, J lost 3 bases, and 10 bases lay in between. The CDR3: CASSDVVEETQYF. CDR3 nucleotides: TGTGCCAGCAGCGATGTCGTCGAAGAGACCCAGTACTTC.

V gene TRBV7-8 combines with J gene TRBJ2-7; TRBD1 might be the D (6 bases). The CDR3 is made up of 15 amino acids. V lost 1 base and J lost 6, with 16 bases in between. Germline V lookup: CDR1 SGHVS, CDR2 FQNEAQ. The DNA for the CDR3 is TGTGCCAGCAGCTTAGGAACAGGGACCCTCTCCGAGCAGTACTTC. Translation gives CASSLGTGTLSEQYF.

The genes are TRBV27 and TRBJ2-5, with D maybe TRBD2 (6 bases). CDR1 and CDR2 from the germline V gene are MNHEY and SMNVEV (reference sequence). Deletions cut 5 bases from V and 4 bases from J, with 17 bases between. The CDR3 is 15 amino acids. Written as DNA, the CDR3 is TGTGCCAGCAGTAAGGGCTGGGGGGTTTCAGAGACCCAGTACTTC. It translates to CASSKGWGVSETQYF.

V is TRBV18 and J is TRBJ2-7; TRBD1 or TRBD2 may be the D gene (5 bases each). Trimming shortened V by 1 base and J by 1 base, and 11 bases separated the two germline ends. CDR3 length: 15 residues. Germline CDR1 and CDR2: KGHSH and LQKENI. CDR3 bases: TGTGCCAGCTCACCACAGGGGCGAGGGTCCTACGAGCAGTACTTC. As protein: CASSPQGRGSYEQYF. Full variable domain (remainder filled in from reference TRBV18 and TRBJ2-7): NAGVMQNPRHLVRRRGQEARLRCSPMKGHSHVYWYRQLPEEGLKFMVYLQKENIIDESGMPKERFSAEFPKEGPSILRIQQVVRGDSAAYFCASSPQGRGSYEQYFGPGTRLTVT.

This clone has only one observation. The chain has TRBV9 and TRBJ2-3; 7 nucleotides line up with TRBD2. The CDR3 consists of 15 residues. The V gene's germline CDR1 is SGDLS and CDR2 YYNGEE. The junction had 11 bases not matched to a gene; V was cut back by 7 bases and J by 3 bases. CDR3 DNA sequence: TGTGCCAGCGCGCGAGCGGGAATCGAGACAGATACGCAGTATTTT. The encoded protein is CASARAGIETDTQYF.

The chain carries TRBV5-4 and TRBJ2-1; D perhaps matches TRBD2 (6 bases). V was pared by 2 bases and J by 4 bases, with 16 bases between. The CDR3 is 16 residues long. Germline CDR1 and CDR2: SGHNT and YYREEE (reference sequence). The CDR3 loop reads CASSLRGGMVYNEQFF. CDR3 coding DNA: TGTGCCAGCAGCTTAAGAGGCGGGATGGTGTACAATGAGCAGTTCTTC.

The chain links TRBV18 to TRBJ2-3; 7 nucleotides line up with TRBD1. The trim removed 1 base at V and 6 bases at J, leaving 16 bases unmatched. The CDR3 loop spans 18 amino acids. Germline CDR1 and CDR2: KGHSH and LQKENI. The CDR3 DNA reads TGTGCCAGCTCACCACGGACAGGATTTTCGATGTCTACGGATACGCAGTATTTT. This translates into CASSPRTGFSMSTDTQYF.

This clone was recorded once. The chain links TRBV29-1 to TRBJ1-5; D ambiguous. Germline loops: CDR1 SQVTM, CDR2 ANQGSEA. The V end lost 5 bases, the J end lost 5 bases, and 13 bases lay between the germline ends. The CDR3 runs to 13 residues. The CDR3: CSVLEGNHQPQHF. The DNA for the CDR3 is TGCAGCGTTTTAGAGGGAAATCATCAGCCCCAGCATTTT.

This clone was observed a single time. The chain joins TRBV28 to TRBJ1-2; D is possibly TRBD1 (6 bases). CDR1 MDHEN and CDR2 SYDVKM come from the germline V gene. This CDR3 contains 15 residues. Trimming left V 8 bases short and J 4 bases short, with 20 bases between. CDR3 sequence reads: CASVGRGGVSYGYTF. CDR3 nucleotide sequence: TGTGCCAGCGTTGGGAGAGGGGGAGTAAGCTATGGCTACACCTTC.

The gene calls are TRBV9 and TRBJ1-3; 7 nucleotides agree with TRBD1. This CDR3 is built from 14 residues. The V segment lost 4 bases and the J segment 2 bases; nucleotides outside the gene matches: 3. CDR1 is SGDLS, CDR2 YYNGEE, per germline. The CDR3 protein is CASSRGQAGNTIYF. The CDR3 DNA follows: TGTGCCAGCAGCAGAGGACAGGCTGGAAACACCATATATTTT.

About this clone: The sample contains more than one DNA sequence encoding this CDR3. The chain combines TRBV6-5 with TRBJ2-5; D gene unclear. CDR1 is MNHEY and CDR2 is SVGAGI in the germline V gene. CDR3 length equals 12 residues. Trimming removed 0 bases at V and 5 bases at J, with 4 bases between. The CDR3 DNA reads as TGTGCCAGCAGTTACTCCGGGGAGACCCAGTACTTC. This encodes CASSYSGETQYF.

The chain is built from TRBV10-3 and TRBJ1-1; possible D gene TRBD1, 6 bases. Per the germline V gene, CDR1 is ENHRY and CDR2 is SYGVKD. The ends were cut back, 6 bases at V and 6 bases at J, with 20 bases in the middle. The CDR3 loop spans 15 amino acids. CDR3 sequence (DNA): TGTGCCATCAGACCACGACAGGACGGGGCGGCTGAAGCTTTCTTT. Amino acids: CAIRPRQDGAAEAFF.

This chain uses TRBV6-1 with TRBJ1-3; TRBD1 might be the D (5 bases). Between the trimmed V and J ends, which lost 6 bases and 4 bases, there was a span of 10 bases. The CDR3 runs to 13 residues. CDR1 is MNHNS and CDR2 is SASEGT in the germline V gene. The CDR3 DNA reads as TGTGCCAGCAGCGGAAGGACAGGAAACACCATATATTTT. Translated: CASSGRTGNTIYF.

J is TRBJ2-1 and V is TRBV9; D is unclear. Germline assignment: CDR1 SGDLS and CDR2 YYNGEE. This CDR3 spans 15 amino acids. V was pared by 4 bases and J by 4 bases, with 15 bases between. The CDR3 sequence: CASSPRMAAYNEQFF. The CDR3 DNA reads as TGTGCCAGCAGCCCCAGGATGGCGGCATACAATGAGCAGTTCTTC.

A single count supports this clone. The chain's CDR3 is CASSLGQGKDTQYF. CDR3 sequence (DNA): TGTGCCAGCAGCTTGGGACAGGGCAAAGATACGCAGTATTTT. This chain links TRBV5-4 with TRBJ2-3, with 7 positions matching TRBD1. J lost 5 bases, V lost 0 bases, and 3 bases had no gene match. The CDR3 runs 14 residues. The V gene's germline CDR1 is SGHNT and CDR2 YYREEE (reference sequence).

The chain couples TRBV29-1 to TRBJ2-3; the match to TRBD2 covers 8 bases. V was pared by 5 bases and J by 1 base, with 2 bases of the junction left unmatched. The germline CDR1 and CDR2 sequences are SQVTM and ANQGSEA. The CDR3 has 13 amino acids. CDR3 sequence reads: CSVLLAGTDTQYF. Written as DNA, the CDR3 is TGCAGCGTTTTACTAGCGGGCACAGATACGCAGTATTTT.